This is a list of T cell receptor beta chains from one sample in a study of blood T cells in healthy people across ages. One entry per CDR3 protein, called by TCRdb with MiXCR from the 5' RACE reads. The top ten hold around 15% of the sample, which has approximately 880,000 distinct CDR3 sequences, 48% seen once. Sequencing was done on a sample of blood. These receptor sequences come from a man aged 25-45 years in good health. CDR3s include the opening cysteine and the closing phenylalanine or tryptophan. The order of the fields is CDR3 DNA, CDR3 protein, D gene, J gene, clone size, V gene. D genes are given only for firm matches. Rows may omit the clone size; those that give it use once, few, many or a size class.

cdr3_nt: TGTGCCGGCAGTTACTCTCGGGGGGAGGATACGCAGTATTTT
cdr3_aa: CAGSYSRGEDTQYF
d_call: TRBD2
j_call: TRBJ2-3
clone_size: -
v_call: TRBV6-5

cdr3_nt: TGTGCCAGCAGTGTCGGGCAAATCGGGAGAGGCTACACCTTC
cdr3_aa: CASSVGQIGRGYTF
d_call: -
j_call: TRBJ1-2
clone_size: few
v_call: TRBV6-6

cdr3_nt: TGCAGTGCTAGGAATGGCGGGACTTTGATAGATGAGCAGTTCTTC
cdr3_aa: CSARNGGTLIDEQFF
d_call: -
j_call: TRBJ2-1
clone_size: -
v_call: TRBV20-1

cdr3_nt: TGTGCCAGCAGCCACAGGGGCGAGAACACTGAAGCTTTCTTT
cdr3_aa: CASSHRGENTEAFF
d_call: TRBD1
j_call: TRBJ1-1
clone_size: -
v_call: TRBV7-9

cdr3_nt: TGCGCCAGCAGCCAATCCACCGGGACGCTCTTTTCTGAGCAGTACTTC
cdr3_aa: CASSQSTGTLFSEQYF
d_call: -
j_call: TRBJ2-5
clone_size: -
v_call: TRBV4-3

cdr3_nt: TGTGCCAGCAGACCTGTGGATGAGGGGGCCAAAAACATTCAGTACTTC
cdr3_aa: CASRPVDEGAKNIQYF
d_call: -
j_call: TRBJ2-4
clone_size: -
v_call: TRBV27

cdr3_nt: TGTGCCATCAGTCGGACTAGCGGGGGCCCTAGCAATGAGCAGTTCTTC
cdr3_aa: CAISRTSGGPSNEQFF
d_call: TRBD2
j_call: TRBJ2-1
clone_size: many
v_call: TRBV10-3

cdr3_nt: TGTGCCAGCAGTTTATTCGGTGAAGGGGAGCAGTACTTC
cdr3_aa: CASSLFGEGEQYF
d_call: -
j_call: TRBJ2-7
clone_size: -
v_call: TRBV12-3/TRBV12-4

cdr3_nt: TGCAGCGCCAAAAGAACCAGGGGGCTAACTACTGAAGCTTTCTTT
cdr3_aa: CSAKRTRGLTTEAFF
d_call: TRBD1
j_call: TRBJ1-1
clone_size: -
v_call: TRBV29-1

cdr3_nt: TGCGCCAGCAGCCAACCGGGGGGCCCCCAGTACTTC
cdr3_aa: CASSQPGGPQYF
d_call: -
j_call: TRBJ2-5
clone_size: -
v_call: TRBV4-1

cdr3_nt: TGTGCCAGCAGCCAAATCGACAGGGGAGTCACCGGGGAGCTGTTTTTT
cdr3_aa: CASSQIDRGVTGELFF
d_call: TRBD1
j_call: TRBJ2-2
clone_size: -
v_call: TRBV3-1

cdr3_nt: TGTGCCAGCTCGGTGTCGGACAGAGGTTACGAGCAGTACTTC
cdr3_aa: CASSVSDRGYEQYF
d_call: -
j_call: TRBJ2-7
clone_size: many
v_call: TRBV13

cdr3_nt: TGTGCCATCTCGGTAGCCGCACACACAGATACGCAGTATTTT
cdr3_aa: CAISVAAHTDTQYF
d_call: -
j_call: TRBJ2-3
clone_size: -
v_call: TRBV10-3

cdr3_nt: TGCGCCAGCAGCCAAGATCTTGGCCGGGGAGGTGAAAAACTGTTTTTT
cdr3_aa: CASSQDLGRGGEKLFF
d_call: -
j_call: TRBJ1-4
clone_size: -
v_call: TRBV4-3

cdr3_nt: TGCGCCAGCAGCCAAGGTTACGTCAGGCAAGAGACCCAGTACTTC
cdr3_aa: CASSQGYVRQETQYF
d_call: -
j_call: TRBJ2-5
clone_size: -
v_call: TRBV4-1

cdr3_nt: TGCGCCAGCAGCCAAGGCGTCGAGAGTTGTTTTGGCTACACCTTC
cdr3_aa: CASSQGVESCFGYTF
d_call: -
j_call: TRBJ1-2
clone_size: -
v_call: TRBV4-1

cdr3_nt: TGCAGCGTTGAATCAGAACACCCCTACGAGCAGTACTTC
cdr3_aa: CSVESEHPYEQYF
d_call: -
j_call: TRBJ2-7
clone_size: few
v_call: TRBV29-1

cdr3_nt: TGTGCCAGCAGCTTAGATCTTTCCGAGCAGTTCTTC
cdr3_aa: CASSLDLSEQFF
d_call: -
j_call: TRBJ2-1
clone_size: -
v_call: TRBV11-2

cdr3_nt: TGTGCCAGCAGTCCGACAGGGGCACGTAATGAAAAACTGTTTTTT
cdr3_aa: CASSPTGARNEKLFF
d_call: TRBD1
j_call: TRBJ1-4
clone_size: -
v_call: TRBV2

cdr3_nt: TGTGCCATCAGCCAACGACTAGCGGGGGATGAAGATGAGCAGTTCTTC
cdr3_aa: CAISQRLAGDEDEQFF
d_call: TRBD2
j_call: TRBJ2-1
clone_size: -
v_call: TRBV10-3

cdr3_nt: TGTGCCAGCAGTTTAGGGATGGACTACCTACCGGAGGAACTGTTTTTT
cdr3_aa: CASSLGMDYLPEELFF
d_call: -
j_call: TRBJ1-4
clone_size: -
v_call: TRBV12-3/TRBV12-4

cdr3_nt: TGTGCCAGCAGTCCCTCGAGAGGGGGGGCCTCCGGGGAGCTGTTTTTT
cdr3_aa: CASSPSRGGASGELFF
d_call: -
j_call: TRBJ2-2
clone_size: -
v_call: TRBV12-3/TRBV12-4

cdr3_nt: TGCGCCAGCAGGCCCGGGGCTACCTACGAGCAGTACTTC
cdr3_aa: CASRPGATYEQYF
d_call: -
j_call: TRBJ2-7
clone_size: few
v_call: TRBV5-1

cdr3_nt: TGTGCTAGCAGCTTAGTGGTGACGGAGACCCAGTACTTC
cdr3_aa: CASSLVVTETQYF
d_call: -
j_call: TRBJ2-5
clone_size: -
v_call: TRBV7-7

cdr3_nt: TGTGCCAGCAGCTTAGTGCTGGGTCCGGCCGGGGAGCTGTTTTTT
cdr3_aa: CASSLVLGPAGELFF
d_call: -
j_call: TRBJ2-2
clone_size: -
v_call: TRBV7-9